These 15 T cell receptor beta chains originate from one sample sequenced in a study of regulatory T cells in long-lasting Graves disease. The authors built TCR beta libraries using iRepertoire HTBI primers and Arm-PCR of CDR3 regions. TCRdb re-derived calls from the multiplex PCR reads in MiXCR, one entry per CDR3 protein. The table records about 540,000 distinct CDR3 sequences, approximately 12% of them present only once. This sample's time point: newly diagnosed GD, antithyroid drugs for less than 3 months. The TCR library used RNA extracted from PBMCs. Another study also made use of these data, one on T cells in Graves' hyperthyroidism and ophthalmopathy.

This material consisted of peripheral blood mononuclear cells (PBMCs), taken at new diagnosis, from a patient treated with antithyroid drugs. Every receptor here comes from a young man with Graves disease.

In its sample, this clonotype was seen many times. The rearrangement uses TRBV7-9 and TRBJ2-7, with 7 bases aligning to TRBD1. Germline trimming cut 7 bases from V and 3 bases from J; bases unmatched to any gene: 12. This CDR3 has 15 residues. Germline lookup yields CDR1 SEHNR and CDR2 FQNEAQ (reference sequence). The CDR3 DNA reads as TGTGCCAGCATCGTACAGGGGTCCGGGGTCTACGAGCAGTACTTC. This encodes CASIVQGSGVYEQYF.

This clonotype was seen only a few times. Here the CDR3 DNA reads TGTGCCAGCAGCGTTGAGGGGAGAGGCGAGACCCAGTACTTC. It translates to CASSVEGRGETQYF. The rearrangement links TRBV9 to TRBJ2-5; D could derive from TRBD1 or TRBD2 (5 bases each). CDR3 length: 14 residues. V was shortened by 2 bases and J by 5 bases, with 13 bases between the two germline ends. The V gene's germline CDR1 is SGDLS and CDR2 YYNGEE.

This clonotype was counted ten times or more. The genes are TRBV2 and TRBJ2-4; TRBD2 aligns across 9 bases. The junction had 10 bases not matched to a gene; V was cut back by 4 bases and J by 15 bases. The CDR3 consists of 13 residues. CDR1 is SNHLY, CDR2 FYNNEI, per germline. CDR3 region: CASSGAGGTLGYF. The CDR3 bases are TGTGCCAGCAGTGGAGCGGGAGGAACCTTGGGGTACTTC.

About this clonotype: This likely stems from a read error, as it lies one base from a far larger clone. This sequence joins TRBV7-2 and TRBJ1-1; maybe TRBD1 (5 bases). The CDR3 is 16 amino acids. The germline gives CDR1 SGHTA, CDR2 FQGNSA. Trimming took 8 bases from V and 0 from J, leaving 19 bases between them. The DNA of the CDR3 is TGTGCCAGCGGTCCTTCGGGGGGAGTTATGAACACTGAAGCTTTCTTT. Residues: CASGPSGGVMNTEAFF.

The sample holds a few counts of this clonotype. This rearrangement joins TRBV4-1 to TRBJ2-7, with D possibly TRBD1 on 5 matching bases. This CDR3 contains 15 residues. Between the trimmed V and J ends, which lost 4 bases and 2 bases, there was a span of 15 bases. CDR1 MGHRA and CDR2 YSYEKL come from the germline V gene. The CDR3 DNA is TGCGCCAGCAGCCGGCCTTCGGACATTGCCTACGAGCAGTACTTC. Encoded protein: CASSRPSDIAYEQYF.

This clonotype came up a few times. This chain joins TRBV20-1 and TRBJ2-2; TRBD2 might be the D (6 bases). This CDR3 spans 13 amino acids. Looked up from germline, CDR1 is DFQATT and CDR2 is SNEGSKA (reference sequence). The germline V and J ends were trimmed by 7 bases and 1 base, with 10 bases remaining between them. The CDR3 spells CSGLGGNTGELFF. For the CDR3, the DNA is TGCAGTGGGCTGGGAGGGAACACCGGGGAGCTGTTTTTT.

In its sample, this clonotype was seen a few times. The rearrangement uses TRBV10-3 and TRBJ2-4, with D possibly TRBD1 on 5 matching bases. This CDR3 spans 13 amino acids. V dropped 2 bases and J dropped 5 bases, with 7 bases sitting between them. Per germline, CDR1 ENHRY and CDR2 SYGVKD. The CDR3 sequence is CAISEDRQNIQYF. DNA of the CDR3: TGTGCCATCAGTGAGGACAGACAAAACATTCAGTACTTC.

There are many counts of this clonotype. The chain employs TRBV29-1 and TRBJ2-3; 12 bases are a match to TRBD1. In germline, CDR1 is SQVTM, CDR2 ANQGSEA. After removal of 7 bases from V and 6 bases from J, the junction contained 11 bases not matched to a gene. This CDR3 spans 15 amino acids. CDR3 sequence (DNA): TGCAGCGCCAAACCCCGGGACAGGGGGCCGGATACGCAGTATTTT. This gives the protein CSAKPRDRGPDTQYF.

This clonotype was counted at least ten times. The V gene is TRBV13, the J gene TRBJ2-7; D is possibly TRBD2 (5 bases). V was trimmed by 2 bases and J by 3 bases, leaving 11 bases between them. The CDR3 contains 14 residues. Germline assignment: CDR1 PRHDT and CDR2 FYEKMQ (reference sequence). CDR3 in amino acids: CASSLNVGGYEQYF. The DNA of the CDR3 is TGTGCCAGCAGCTTAAATGTAGGAGGCTACGAGCAGTACTTC.

This clonotype was seen at least ten times. V and J are TRBV7-2 and TRBJ2-5; possibly TRBD1 or TRBD2 for D (5 bases each). The CDR3 is made up of 15 amino acids. CDR1 is SGHTA and CDR2 is FQGNSA in the germline V gene. V was trimmed by 1 base and J by 8 bases, leaving 17 bases between them. The CDR3 loop reads CASSLGLEAWGTQYF. The CDR3 DNA follows: TGTGCCAGCAGCTTAGGGTTGGAGGCTTGGGGCACCCAGTACTTC.

This clonotype came up many times. The rearrangement links TRBV7-9 to TRBJ1-3, with D uncertain. CDR1 is SEHNR, CDR2 FQNEAQ, per germline (reference sequence). The V gene lost 2 bases and the J gene lost 8 bases, with 10 bases spanning the gap. The CDR3 has 13 amino acids. This chain's CDR3 is CASSLSPPDTIYF. CDR3 coding DNA: TGTGCCAGCAGCTTATCTCCTCCGGACACCATATATTTT.

This chain joins TRBV15 and TRBJ1-5; TRBD1 agrees at 7 bases. The germline gives CDR1 LNHNV, CDR2 YYDKDF (reference sequence). The trim removed 5 bases at V and 6 bases at J, leaving 7 bases unmatched. The CDR3 extends over 14 amino acids. The CDR3 bases are TGTGCCACCAGCCTCAACAGGGGTTTTCAGCCCCAGCATTTT. It codes for CATSLNRGFQPQHF.

Many counts were recorded for this clonotype. The chain is built from TRBV20-1 and TRBJ2-2, with 7 bases matching TRBD2. The CDR3 spans 16 residues. Germline V gives CDR1 DFQATT, CDR2 SNEGSKA (reference sequence). V lost 1 base to trimming and J lost 5 bases; unmatched junction nucleotides: 10. CDR3 region: CSARGGAAGLTGELFF. The DNA of the CDR3 is TGCAGTGCTAGAGGAGGAGCAGCGGGATTAACCGGGGAGCTGTTTTTT.

This clonotype was seen at least ten times. The chain is built from TRBV5-1 and TRBJ1-4; 7 nucleotides agree with TRBD1. The CDR3 extends over 13 amino acids. CDR1 is SGHRS and CDR2 is YFSETQ in the germline V gene. With V trimmed by 4 bases and J by 5 bases, 2 bases remained unmatched. The DNA for the CDR3 is TGCGCCAGCAGCCAGGGACAGAATGAAAAACTGTTTTTT. Amino acid sequence: CASSQGQNEKLFF.

The chain links TRBV4-1 to TRBJ1-1, with TRBD1 matching 7 bases. CDR1 is MGHRA, CDR2 YSYEKL, per germline. The CDR3 is 15 amino acids. Trimming cost V 1 base and J 5 bases; bases outside gene matches: 7. The CDR3 region has the DNA TGCGCCAGCAGCCAAGCTCGACAGGGCAGAACTGAAGCTTTCTTT. Amino acids: CASSQARQGRTEAFF.